Following are 5 T cell receptor beta chains from one sample sequenced in a study of T cell responses to AZD1222 COVID-19 vaccine. Profiling relied on immunoSEQ multiplex PCR, and the TCRdb table lists in-frame clones only, not all of them. The table has 100,000 to 150,000 clones, 70% to 90% seen once. The material was peripheral blood, obtained 28 days after the second AZD1222 dose. The receptors were gathered from an adult who received the AZD1222 COVID-19 vaccine.

This clone appeared once. The chain employs TRBV28 and TRBJ2-2; D is perhaps TRBD1 (6 bases). CDR3 length equals 14 residues. V lost 6 bases, J lost 4 bases, and 12 bases lay in between. Germline V gene lookup returns CDR1 MDHEN and CDR2 SYDVKM. The CDR3 region has the DNA TGTGCCAGCAGCCAGGGGTGGAGCACCGGGGAGCTGTTTTTT. Translated: CASSQGWSTGELFF.

A remark on this clone: The conserved final phenylalanine or tryptophan is absent from the CDR3, which likely points to a read error. No DNA is shown, since the ends of the CDR3 on it are uncertain; the CDR3 is the one TCRdb lists. The chain has TRBV2 and TRBJ2-3; the D call in the table, TRBD2, was not verified against the DNA. Per the germline V gene, CDR1 is SNHLY and CDR2 is FYNNEI. The CDR3 spans 10 residues, counting both ends. The CDR3 region is CASSARAPAL.

The J gene is TRBJ2-1, the V gene TRBV28, with D possibly matching TRBD2 (5 bases). The germline V and J ends were trimmed by 6 bases and 7 bases, with 16 bases remaining between them. The CDR3 totals 14 residues. CDR1 MDHEN and CDR2 SYDVKM come from the germline V gene. CDR3 sequence reads: CASSSRGSGNEQFF. CDR3 coding DNA: TGTGCCAGCAGCTCCCGCGGCAGCGGTAATGAGCAGTTCTTC. The variable domain in full, completed from reference TRBV28 and TRBJ2-1, reads DVKVTQSSRYLVKRTGEKVFLECVQDMDHENMFWYRQDPGLGLRLIYFSYDVKMKEKGDIPEGYSVSREKKERFSLILESASTNQTSMYLCASSSRGSGNEQFFGPGTRLTVL.

J is TRBJ2-2 and V is TRBV12-5; D perhaps matches TRBD2 (6 bases). The V gene's germline CDR1 is LGHNT and CDR2 FRNRAP. Trimming cost V 5 bases and J 1 base, with 8 bases left between them. The CDR3 spans 14 residues. The CDR3 DNA follows: TGTGCTAGTGGTGCGGGGAGGAACACCGGGGAGCTGTTTTTT. It codes for CASGAGRNTGELFF.

This CDR3 is CASSAGGAPRANYGYTF. The DNA for the CDR3 is TGTGCCAGCAGCGCGGGTGGGGCCCCAAGGGCTAACTATGGCTACACCTTC. The rearrangement uses TRBV7-2 and TRBJ1-2, with D maybe TRBD1 (5 bases). The germline V gene has CDR1 SGHTA and CDR2 FQGNSA. V was cut by 5 bases and J by 0 bases, with 19 bases left in between. This CDR3 comprises 17 residues.